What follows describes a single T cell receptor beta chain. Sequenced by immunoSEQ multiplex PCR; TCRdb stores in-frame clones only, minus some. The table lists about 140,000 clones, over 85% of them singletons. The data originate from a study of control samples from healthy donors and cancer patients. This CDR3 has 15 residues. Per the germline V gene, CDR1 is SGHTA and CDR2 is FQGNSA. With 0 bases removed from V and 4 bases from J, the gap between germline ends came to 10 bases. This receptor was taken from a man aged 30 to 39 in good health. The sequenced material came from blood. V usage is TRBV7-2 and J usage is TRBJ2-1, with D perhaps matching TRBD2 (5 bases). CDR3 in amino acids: CASSLAGVTYNEQFF. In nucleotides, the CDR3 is TGTGCCAGCAGCTTAGCGGGAGTAACATACAATGAGCAGTTCTTC.